A single sample gave rise to the 28 T cell receptor beta chains below, sequenced in a study of CD8 T cells in Susac syndrome. cDNA came from approximately 0.5 to 1 ug RNA primed by random hexamers. TCRdb called the immunoSEQ multiplex PCR reads again in MiXCR, with one record for every CDR3 protein. The sample consists of some 190,000 distinct CDR3 sequences, roughly 94% of them appearing once. The sequenced sample was CD4+ T cells from PBMCs. These receptor sequences come from a human donor in good health.

The CDR3 region is CASRPPAGSSYNEQFF. The CDR3 DNA reads TGTGCCAGCAGGCCCCCAGCGGGAAGCTCCTACAATGAGCAGTTCTTC. This sequence joins TRBV2 and TRBJ2-1; TRBD2 matches 7 bases. CDR1 and CDR2 (germline): SNHLY, FYNNEI. The CDR3 covers 16 residues. Germline trimming cut 6 bases from V and 0 bases from J; bases unmatched to any gene: 8.

This clonotype was picked up one time. The genes are TRBV28 and TRBJ2-7, with 14 bases lining up with TRBD2. This CDR3 is built from 14 residues. Germline CDR1 reads MDHEN; CDR2 reads SYDVKM. J was trimmed by 9 bases and V by 5 bases; bases with no gene match: 6. CDR3 sequence (DNA): TGTGCCAGCAGTGGGACTAGCGGGAGAATTGGGCAGTACTTC. Translating it yields CASSGTSGRIGQYF.

The chain carries TRBV20-1 and TRBJ1-2, with TRBD1 identical over 7 bases. CDR3 length equals 14 residues. The junction had 6 bases not matched to a gene; V was cut back by 1 base and J by 4 bases. The germline V gene encodes CDR1 DFQATT and CDR2 SNEGSKA (reference sequence). For the CDR3, the DNA is TGCAGTGCTAGAGCGGCAGGGGGAGGCTATGGCTACACCTTC. This sequence encodes CSARAAGGGYGYTF.

V is TRBV29-1 and J is TRBJ1-1; maybe TRBD1 (5 bases). The CDR3 runs 13 residues. The germline V gene encodes CDR1 SQVTM and CDR2 ANQGSEA. With 4 bases removed from V and 0 bases from J, the gap between germline ends came to 9 bases. CDR3 DNA sequence: TGCAGCGTTGGTCAGGGAGTGAACACTGAAGCTTTCTTT. Translating it yields CSVGQGVNTEAFF.

The chain is built from TRBV30 and TRBJ2-7; 8 bases are shared with TRBD1. In germline, CDR1 is GTSNPN, CDR2 SVGIG (reference sequence). The CDR3 covers 14 residues. V was clipped by 3 bases and J by 2 bases; unmatched bases: 6. Written as DNA, the CDR3 is TGTGCCTGGAGCTCCGGGACAGGACCCTACGAGCAGTACTTC. This codes for CAWSSGTGPYEQYF.

The V call is TRBV5-1, the J call TRBJ2-1; 10 bases line up with TRBD1. The CDR3 extends over 15 amino acids. The ends lost 0 bases at V and 9 bases at J; junction bases unmatched: 6. Germline CDR1 and CDR2: SGHRS and YFSETQ. CDR3 in DNA: TGCGCCAGCAGCTTGGCCGGGACAGGGGTTTCTGAGCAGTTCTTC. This encodes CASSLAGTGVSEQFF.

The chain has TRBV27 and TRBJ2-7; 9 bases are a match to TRBD1. V trimming: 6 bases; J trimming: 10 bases; junction bases outside the gene matches: 13. This CDR3 is built from 14 residues. The germline CDR1 and CDR2 sequences are MNHEY and SMNVEV (reference sequence). CDR3 protein: CASRFLRTGDFQYF. CDR3 bases: TGTGCCAGCAGATTCCTCCGGACAGGGGATTTTCAGTACTTC.

The gene calls are TRBV7-2 and TRBJ1-1, with D unresolved. The CDR3 sequence is 14 residues long. Germline CDR1 reads SGHTA; CDR2 reads FQGNSA. The germline V and J ends were trimmed by 5 bases and 0 bases, with 10 bases remaining between them. The CDR3 loop is CASSVPNLNTEAFF. For the CDR3, the DNA is TGTGCCAGCAGCGTACCTAACTTGAACACTGAAGCTTTCTTT. Using reference TRBV7-2 and TRBJ1-1 for the parts outside the CDR3, the full variable domain is GAGVSQSPSNKVTEKGKDVELRCDPISGHTALYWYRQSLGQGLEFLIYFQGNSAPDKSGLPSDRFSAERTGGSVSTLTIQRTQQEDSAVYLCASSVPNLNTEAFFGQGTRLTVV.

This chain's CDR3 is CASSYRGFGELFF. CDR3 nucleotides: TGTGCCAGCAGTTACAGGGGATTCGGGGAGCTGTTTTTT. The chain recombines TRBV6-5 with TRBJ2-2; D is possibly TRBD1 (5 bases). Germline loops: CDR1 MNHEY, CDR2 SVGAGI. The CDR3 sequence is 13 residues long. V shed 2 bases and J shed 7 bases, with 8 bases lying between them.

The chain carries TRBV20-1 and TRBJ1-1, with TRBD1 identical over 9 bases. Per the germline V gene, CDR1 is DFQATT and CDR2 is SNEGSKA (reference sequence). V lost 6 bases to trimming and J lost 5 bases; unmatched junction nucleotides: 10. The CDR3 runs 14 residues. The CDR3 sequence: CSATPGQGWTEAFF. As DNA, the CDR3 is TGCAGTGCCACACCGGGACAGGGTTGGACTGAAGCTTTCTTT.

The V call is TRBV6-2 or TRBV6-3, the J call TRBJ1-5, with a possible D match to TRBD1 (5 bases). V was clipped by 8 bases and J by 2 bases, with 13 bases between them. Per germline, CDR1 MNHEY and CDR2 SVGEGT. This CDR3 is 14 amino acids long. CDR3 bases: TGTGCCAGCGGGAGAATGGGGGGCAATCAGCCCCAGCATTTT. This gives the protein CASGRMGGNQPQHF.

V usage is TRBV6-1 and J usage is TRBJ2-1; no clear D gene. This CDR3 is built from 16 residues. Germline V lookup: CDR1 MNHNS, CDR2 SASEGT. The germline V and J ends were trimmed by 8 bases and 0 bases, with 17 bases remaining between them. The CDR3 DNA is TGTGCCAGCGCCCGTCACCCTGTTAGCTCCTACAATGAGCAGTTCTTC. Translated, it gives CASARHPVSSYNEQFF.

The chain uses TRBV28 and TRBJ2-7; a possible D gene is TRBD1 (6 bases). The CDR3 consists of 12 residues. Looked up from germline, CDR1 is MDHEN and CDR2 is SYDVKM. Trimming took off 7 bases at V and 9 bases at J, with 16 bases between the two ends. CDR3 loop: CASTGQQIGQYF. CDR3 DNA sequence: TGTGCCAGCACTGGACAGCAGATCGGGCAGTACTTC. The full variable domain, rest sourced from reference TRBV28 and TRBJ2-7, is DVKVTQSSRYLVKRTGEKVFLECVQDMDHENMFWYRQDPGLGLRLIYFSYDVKMKEKGDIPEGYSVSREKKERFSLILESASTNQTSMYLCASTGQQIGQYFGPGTRLTVT.

The chain is built from TRBV12-3 or TRBV12-4 and TRBJ2-5; TRBD2 aligns across 7 bases. Trimming at V came to 1 base and at J to 4 bases, leaving 9 bases not matched to a gene. This CDR3 spans 16 amino acids. The CDR3 region is CASSLGSGTVRETQYF. As DNA, the CDR3 is TGTGCCAGCAGTTTAGGGAGCGGGACTGTCAGAGAGACCCAGTACTTC.

The V gene is TRBV24-1, the J gene TRBJ1-1; 8 bases map to TRBD1. Germline assignment: CDR1 KGHDR and CDR2 SFDVKD. The trim removed 12 bases at V and 2 bases at J, leaving 7 bases unmatched. The CDR3 contains 13 residues. The CDR3 loop reads CADDRGPNTEAFF. For the CDR3, the DNA is TGTGCCGATGACAGGGGACCCAACACTGAAGCTTTCTTT.

The chain is built from TRBV11-2 and TRBJ2-1; no firm D call. This CDR3 is built from 14 residues. CDR1 SGHAT and CDR2 FQNNGV come from the germline V gene. With 0 bases removed from V and 10 bases from J, the gap between germline ends came to 13 bases. The CDR3 loop reads CASSLDRSLGEQFF. The CDR3 nucleotides read TGTGCCAGCAGCTTAGACCGCTCCCTCGGGGAGCAGTTCTTC. The full variable domain, rest sourced from reference TRBV11-2 and TRBJ2-1, is EAGVAQSPRYKIIEKRQSVAFWCNPISGHATLYWYQQILGQGPKLLIQFQNNGVVDDSQLPKDRFSAERLKGVDSTLKIQPAKLEDSAVYLCASSLDRSLGEQFFGPGTRLTVL.

J is TRBJ2-7 and V is TRBV27; 8 bases line up with TRBD1. From germline, CDR1 is MNHEY and CDR2 SMNVEV (reference sequence). V gave up 5 bases and J gave up 4 bases; unmatched junction bases: 4. This CDR3 has 13 residues. CDR3 DNA: TGTGCCAGCAGTCCCCGGACAGGGTACGAGCAGTACTTC. It yields the protein CASSPRTGYEQYF.

V gene TRBV2 combines with J gene TRBJ2-3; D remains ambiguous. The CDR3 is 12 residues long. V dropped 3 bases and J dropped 5 bases, with 6 bases sitting between them. Germline CDR1 SNHLY, CDR2 FYNNEI. The CDR3 nucleotides read TGTGCCAGCAGTGAGCGTAAAGATACGCAGTATTTT. It translates to CASSERKDTQYF.

This clonotype was counted a single time. The chain joins TRBV20-1 to TRBJ2-3, with D unresolved. CDR3 length: 20 residues. The germline V gene encodes CDR1 DFQATT and CDR2 SNEGSKA (reference sequence). The germline V and J ends were trimmed by 1 base and 2 bases, with 28 bases remaining between them. The CDR3 is CSARVYRFAALIPTTDTQYF. In DNA, the CDR3 is TGCAGTGCTAGAGTTTATCGTTTCGCAGCCCTTATACCAACCACAGATACGCAGTATTTT.

V and J are TRBV20-1 and TRBJ2-3, with a possible D match to TRBD2 (6 bases). The V end lost 0 bases, the J end lost 2 bases, and 15 bases lay between the germline ends. The CDR3 loop spans 16 amino acids. The germline V gene has CDR1 DFQATT and CDR2 SNEGSKA (reference sequence). The CDR3: CSARDRASENTDTQYF. The CDR3 nucleotides read TGCAGTGCTAGAGATCGGGCTAGCGAGAACACAGATACGCAGTATTTT.

The chain has TRBV19 and TRBJ1-1; D is unresolved. CDR3 length: 13 amino acids. Germline CDR1 LNHDA, CDR2 SQIVND (reference sequence). Deletions cut 0 bases from V and 1 base from J, with 3 bases between. The CDR3 loop is CASSIEGNTEAFF. CDR3 bases: TGTGCCAGTAGTATAGAGGGGAACACTGAAGCTTTCTTT.

The CDR3 coding sequence is TGTGCCAGCGAGGGGCTTATCGGTAACGAGCAGTACTTC. The encoded protein is CASEGLIGNEQYF. This chain connects TRBV7-3 to TRBJ2-7; the D call may be TRBD1 or TRBD2 (5 bases each). The length of the CDR3 is 13 residues. V was shortened by 8 bases and J by 5 bases, with 16 bases between the two germline ends. From germline, CDR1 is SGHTA and CDR2 FQGTGA.

This chain joins TRBV15 and TRBJ2-3; 14 nucleotides align to TRBD2. Germline CDR1 and CDR2: LNHNV and YYDKDF (reference sequence). This CDR3 spans 17 amino acids. The junction had 12 bases not matched to a gene; V was cut back by 5 bases and J by 8 bases. CDR3 sequence reads: CATSEKGLAGVWGTQYF. The DNA of the CDR3 is TGTGCCACCAGCGAGAAGGGACTAGCGGGAGTGTGGGGTACGCAGTATTTT.

The chain employs TRBV9 and TRBJ2-3; TRBD2 matches at 14 bases. Losses at the gene ends were 0 bases for V and 4 bases for J; bases not matched to a gene: 4. The CDR3 sequence is 17 residues long. Germline CDR1 SGDLS, CDR2 YYNGEE. This CDR3 reads CASSVELGLAGADTQYF. DNA for the CDR3: TGTGCCAGCAGCGTAGAGCTGGGACTAGCGGGAGCAGATACGCAGTATTTT.

The genes are TRBV28 and TRBJ2-7; D ambiguous. CDR1 is MDHEN and CDR2 is SYDVKM in the germline V gene. This CDR3 region has 14 residues. The V end lost 6 bases, the J end lost 3 bases, and 15 bases lay between the germline ends. CDR3 coding DNA: TGTGCCAGCAGCCCCGTTGCAGGCCGCTACGAGCAGTACTTC. Translation gives CASSPVAGRYEQYF.

The rearrangement links TRBV29-1 to TRBJ1-1; no reliable D call. V lost 3 bases and J lost 4, with 12 bases in between. Germline V lookup: CDR1 SQVTM, CDR2 ANQGSEA. There are 13 residues in the CDR3. CDR3 sequence (DNA): TGCAGCGTTGATTGGCTACGGGGCACTGAAGCTTTCTTT. Amino acids: CSVDWLRGTEAFF.

The chain has TRBV27 and TRBJ2-4; D not resolved. CDR3 length equals 13 residues. Germline-derived CDR1 and CDR2 are MNHEY and SMNVEV (reference sequence). V lost 4 bases and J lost 8, with 12 bases in between. This CDR3 reads CASSYRMWDIQYF. The DNA of the CDR3 is TGTGCCAGCAGTTATAGGATGTGGGACATTCAGTACTTC.

The gene calls are TRBV20-1 and TRBJ2-5, with 8 bases matching TRBD2. The germline V gene encodes CDR1 DFQATT and CDR2 SNEGSKA (reference sequence). This CDR3 is 14 amino acids long. J lost 5 bases, V lost 5 bases, and 10 bases had no gene match. DNA for the CDR3: TGCAGTGCTGCCATAGCGGGAAGGGTGGAGACCCAGTACTTC. As protein: CSAAIAGRVETQYF.